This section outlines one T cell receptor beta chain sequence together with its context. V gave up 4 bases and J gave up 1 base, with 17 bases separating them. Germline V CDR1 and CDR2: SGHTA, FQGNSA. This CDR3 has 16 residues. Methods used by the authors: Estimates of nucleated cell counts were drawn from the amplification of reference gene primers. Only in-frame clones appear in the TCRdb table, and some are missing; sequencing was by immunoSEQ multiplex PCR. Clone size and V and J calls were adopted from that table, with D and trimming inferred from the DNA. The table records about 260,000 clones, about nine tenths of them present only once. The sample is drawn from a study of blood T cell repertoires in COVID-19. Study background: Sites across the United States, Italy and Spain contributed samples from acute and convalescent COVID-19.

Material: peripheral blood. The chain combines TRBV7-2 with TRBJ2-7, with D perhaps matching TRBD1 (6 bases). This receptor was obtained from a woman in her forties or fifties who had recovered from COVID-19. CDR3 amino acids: CASSSFDRSGSYEQYF. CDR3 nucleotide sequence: TGTGCCAGCAGCTCATTTGACAGGTCAGGTTCCTACGAGCAGTACTTC. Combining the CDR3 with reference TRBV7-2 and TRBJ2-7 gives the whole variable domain GAGVSQSPSNKVTEKGKDVELRCDPISGHTALYWYRQSLGQGLEFLIYFQGNSAPDKSGLPSDRFSAERTGGSVSTLTIQRTQQEDSAVYLCASSSFDRSGSYEQYFGPGTRLTVT.